The clone carrying this T cell receptor beta chain was recorded once. Original data processing: Estimates of nucleated cell counts were drawn from the amplification of reference gene primers. Generated by immunoSEQ multiplex PCR, the TCRdb table keeps only in-frame clones and is missing some. Clone size and the V and J calls come from that table; the DNA yielded D and trimming. The sample holds about 280,000 clones; approximately 85% are singletons and the top ten take more than 7.5%. This record belongs to a study of blood T cell repertoires in COVID-19. Overall study context: Italy, Spain and the United States were the sources of the convalescent and acute COVID-19 samples. The analysed material was cDNA or gDNA that came from T cells, B-cell-depleted T cells, or PBMCs.

This CDR3 contains 15 residues. The germline V and J ends were trimmed by 4 bases and 0 bases, with 10 bases remaining between them. CDR1 is ENHRY and CDR2 is SYGVKD in the germline V gene. The sequence was obtained from a man aged 18 to 30 with active or convalescent COVID-19. The chain employs TRBV10-3 and TRBJ2-1, with D uncertain. The sequenced material came from peripheral blood. CDR3 amino acids: CAISVPANSYNEQFF. The CDR3 region has the DNA TGTGCCATCAGTGTCCCAGCGAACTCCTACAATGAGCAGTTCTTC.